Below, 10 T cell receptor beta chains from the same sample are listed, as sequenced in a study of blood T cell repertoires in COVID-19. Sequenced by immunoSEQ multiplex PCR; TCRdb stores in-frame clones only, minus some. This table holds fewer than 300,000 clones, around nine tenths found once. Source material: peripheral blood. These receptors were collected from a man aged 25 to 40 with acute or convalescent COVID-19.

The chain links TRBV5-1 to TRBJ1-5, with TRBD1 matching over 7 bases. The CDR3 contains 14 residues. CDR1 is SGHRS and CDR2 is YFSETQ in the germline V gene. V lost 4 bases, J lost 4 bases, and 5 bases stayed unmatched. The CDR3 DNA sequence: TGCGCCAGCAGCCGACAGGGAGGTAATCAGCCCCAGCATTTT. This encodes CASSRQGGNQPQHF.

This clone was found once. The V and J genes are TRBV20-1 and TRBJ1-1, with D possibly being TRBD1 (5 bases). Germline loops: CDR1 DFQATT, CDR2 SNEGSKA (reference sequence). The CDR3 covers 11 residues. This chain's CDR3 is CRRGGTTEAFF. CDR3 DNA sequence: TGCAGGCGTGGAGGGACCACTGAAGCTTTCTTT.

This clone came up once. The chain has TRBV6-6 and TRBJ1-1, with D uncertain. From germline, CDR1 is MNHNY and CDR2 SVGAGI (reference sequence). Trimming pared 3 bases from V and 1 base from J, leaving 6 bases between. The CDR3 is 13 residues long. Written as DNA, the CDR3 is TGTGCCAGCAGTTATGGGAGGAACACTGAAGCTTTCTTT. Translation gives CASSYGRNTEAFF.

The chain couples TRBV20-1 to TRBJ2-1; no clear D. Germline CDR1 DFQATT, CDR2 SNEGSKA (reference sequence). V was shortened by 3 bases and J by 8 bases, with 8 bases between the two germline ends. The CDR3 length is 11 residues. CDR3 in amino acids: CSASPVYEQFF. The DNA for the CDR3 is TGCAGTGCTAGCCCCGTTTATGAGCAGTTCTTC.

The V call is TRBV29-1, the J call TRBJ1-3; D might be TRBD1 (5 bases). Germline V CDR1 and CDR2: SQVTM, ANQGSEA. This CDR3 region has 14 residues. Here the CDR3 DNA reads TGCAGTTGTACCAGGGATTTGACTGGAAACACCATATATTTT. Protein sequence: CSCTRDLTGNTIYF.

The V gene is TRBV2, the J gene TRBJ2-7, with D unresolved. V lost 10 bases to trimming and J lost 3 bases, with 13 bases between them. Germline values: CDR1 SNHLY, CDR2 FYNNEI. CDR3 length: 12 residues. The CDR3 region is CANAPYSYEQYF. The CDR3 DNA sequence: TGTGCCAACGCTCCCTACAGCTACGAGCAGTACTTC. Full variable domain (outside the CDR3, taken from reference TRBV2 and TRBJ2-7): EPEVTQTPSHQVTQMGQEVILRCVPISNHLYFYWYRQILGQKVEFLVSFYNNEISEKSEIFDDQFSVERPDGSNFTLKIRSTKLEDSAMYFCANAPYSYEQYFGPGTRLTVT.

In DNA, the CDR3 is TGTGCCAGCAGTTTATGGGGGGGTAGTGCAACTAATGAAAAACTGTTTTTT. Protein product: CASSLWGGSATNEKLFF. This chain connects TRBV27 to TRBJ1-4; a possible D gene is TRBD1 (5 bases). The CDR3 covers 17 residues. V was trimmed by 1 base and J by 0 bases, leaving 12 bases between them. Germline V gene data show CDR1 as MNHEY and CDR2 as SMNVEV (reference sequence).

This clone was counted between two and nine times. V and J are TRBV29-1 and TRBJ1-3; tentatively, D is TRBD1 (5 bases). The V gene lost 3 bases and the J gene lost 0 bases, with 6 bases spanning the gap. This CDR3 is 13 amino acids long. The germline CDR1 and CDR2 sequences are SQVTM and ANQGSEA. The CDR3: CSVETVSGNTIYF. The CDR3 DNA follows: TGCAGCGTTGAGACAGTCTCTGGAAACACCATATATTTT.

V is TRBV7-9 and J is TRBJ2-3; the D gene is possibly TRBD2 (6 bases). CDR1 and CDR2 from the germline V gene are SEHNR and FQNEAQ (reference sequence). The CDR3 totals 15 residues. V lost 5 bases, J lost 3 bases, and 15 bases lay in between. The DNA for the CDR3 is TGTGCCAGCAGCCGGCGTACGGGGGAAACAGATACGCAGTATTTT. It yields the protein CASSRRTGETDTQYF.

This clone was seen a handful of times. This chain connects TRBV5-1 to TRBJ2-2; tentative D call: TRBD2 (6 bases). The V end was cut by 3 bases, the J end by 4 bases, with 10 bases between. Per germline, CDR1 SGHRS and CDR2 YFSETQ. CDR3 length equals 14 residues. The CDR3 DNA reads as TGCGCCAGCAGCTACCGGGAGAGCACCGGGGAGCTGTTTTTT. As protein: CASSYRESTGELFF.